The 3 T cell receptor beta chains below all came from one sample that was sequenced in a study of cytomegalovirus exposure and HLA in healthy donors. Assay used: immunoSEQ multiplex PCR; TCRdb lists only in-frame clones, some missing. The sample carries tens of thousands of clones, 96% recorded once. The sample was PBMCs. These receptors all stem from a man between 18 and 35 years old in good health and CMV-seronegative.

The gene calls are TRBV5-1 and TRBJ2-7; D is unclear. The CDR3 runs to 12 residues. Trimming took off 0 bases at V and 3 bases at J, with 4 bases between the two ends. Germline V lookup: CDR1 SGHRS, CDR2 YFSETQ. This CDR3 reads CASSLAFYEQYF. The CDR3 DNA follows: TGCGCCAGCAGCTTGGCCTTCTACGAGCAGTACTTC.

The rearrangement joins TRBV2 to TRBJ2-3; TRBD2 matches at 11 bases. V was pared by 7 bases and J by 4 bases, with 10 bases of the junction left unmatched. CDR1 is SNHLY and CDR2 is FYNNEI in the germline V gene. The CDR3 is 16 amino acids. The CDR3 region is CASTLAGGPSADTQYF. As DNA, the CDR3 is TGTGCCAGCACCTTAGCGGGAGGGCCGTCTGCAGATACGCAGTATTTT.

V is TRBV7-2 and J is TRBJ2-4, with D unresolved. V lost 1 base and J 7 bases, leaving 8 bases between the germline ends. This CDR3 is built from 13 residues. From germline, CDR1 is SGHTA and CDR2 FQGNSA. CDR3 bases: TGTGCCAGCAGCTTAGAACCTATGAACATTCAGTACTTC. It encodes CASSLEPMNIQYF.